This TCR beta chain was identified in a study of blood T cell repertoires in COVID-19. Study at large: Italy, Spain and the United States were the sources of the convalescent and acute COVID-19 samples. T cells, B-cell-depleted T cells, or PBMCs provided the cDNA or gDNA that served as material.

A few counts support this clone. Original processing notes: Amplified reference gene primers provided the basis for estimating nucleated cell counts. Profiled with immunoSEQ multiplex PCR; TCRdb holds only in-frame clones, not every one. V and J calls and clone size are copied from that table; D and trimming were computed from the DNA. The sample contains 150,000 to 200,000 clones, roughly 93% of which appear only once. A Seattle source enrolled patients during active infection and followed them longitudinally. The CDR3 has 12 residues. Per the germline V gene, CDR1 is SNHLY and CDR2 is FYNNEI. Trimming took 4 bases from V and 7 from J, leaving 10 bases between them.

The V call is TRBV2, the J call TRBJ1-2, with unresolved D. This clonotype was obtained from a woman in her sixties or seventies with COVID-19, enrolled during active disease. Sample: peripheral blood. DNA of the CDR3: TGTGCCAGCAGTGGGGAGCGGGTTGGCTACACCTTC. This translates into CASSGERVGYTF.